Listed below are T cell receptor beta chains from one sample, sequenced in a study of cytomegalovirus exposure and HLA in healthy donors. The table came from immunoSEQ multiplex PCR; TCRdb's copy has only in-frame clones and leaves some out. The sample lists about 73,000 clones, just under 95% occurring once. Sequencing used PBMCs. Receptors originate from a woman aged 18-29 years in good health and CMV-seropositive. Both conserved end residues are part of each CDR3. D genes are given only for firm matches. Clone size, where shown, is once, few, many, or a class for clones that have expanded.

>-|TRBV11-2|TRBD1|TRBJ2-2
TGTGCCAGCAGCTACTCCGGGACAGGGGGCTCCGGGGAGCTGTTTTTT
CASSYSGTGGSGELFF
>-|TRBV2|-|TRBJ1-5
TGTGCCAGCAGTGAAGCTGGGGGAGGTCATCAGCCCCAGCATTTT
CASSEAGGGHQPQHF
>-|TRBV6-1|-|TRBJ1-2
TGTGCCAGCAGCAAAGGTAGGGTAGGGGATGGCTACACCTTC
CASSKGRVGDGYTF
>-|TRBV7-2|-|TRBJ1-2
TGTGCCAGCAGCTTAGGCGGGGCAGATCTCTATGGCTACACCTTC
CASSLGGADLYGYTF
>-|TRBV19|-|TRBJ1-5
TGTGCCAGTAGTATAGAGGGCGAAAGCAATCAGCCCCAGCATTTT
CASSIEGESNQPQHF
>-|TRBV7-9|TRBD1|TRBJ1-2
TGTGCCAGCAGCTTCCCTGCGGACAGGGAGTATGGCTACACCTTC
CASSFPADREYGYTF
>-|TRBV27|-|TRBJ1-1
TGTGCCAGCAGTCCGCGACAGATTAGGACGAACACTGAAGCTTTCTTT
CASSPRQIRTNTEAFF
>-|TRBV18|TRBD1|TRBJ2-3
TGTGCCAGCTCACCGGACAGGCTAACCCCGGATACGCAGTATTTT
CASSPDRLTPDTQYF
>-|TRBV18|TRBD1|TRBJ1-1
TGTGCCAGCTCGACAGGGGTGAACACTGAAGCTTTCTTT
CASSTGVNTEAFF
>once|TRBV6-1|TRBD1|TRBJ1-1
TGTGCCAGCAGCGTACAGGGGGCGGACACTGAAGCTTTCTTT
CASSVQGADTEAFF
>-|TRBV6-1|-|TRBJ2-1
TGTGCCAGCAGACAAGTAAACAATGAGCAGTTCTTC
CASRQVNNEQFF
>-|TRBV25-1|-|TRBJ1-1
TGTGCCAGCAGTGCCCCTTTTGACACTGAAGCTTTCTTT
CASSAPFDTEAFF
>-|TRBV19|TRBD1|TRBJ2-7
TGTGCCATAGTTCCCGGGACAGGCCCCTACGAGCAGTACTTC
CAIVPGTGPYEQYF
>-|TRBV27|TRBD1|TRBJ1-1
TGTGCCAGCAGTAACCCCTCAGGGGGCGTCACTGAAGCTTTCTTT
CASSNPSGGVTEAFF
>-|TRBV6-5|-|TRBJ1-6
TGTGCCAGCAGTCGGGACTCCACGGATTCACCCCTCCACTTT
CASSRDSTDSPLHF
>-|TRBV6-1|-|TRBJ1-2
TGTGCCAGCAGTGCCACGCAGGGGCTACAGAACTATGGCTACACCTTC
CASSATQGLQNYGYTF
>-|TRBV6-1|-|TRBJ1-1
TGTGCCAGCACATATTATAGCTATGAAGCTTTCTTT
CASTYYSYEAFF
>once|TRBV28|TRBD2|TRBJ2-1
TGTGCCAGCAGTAACCTCCGGGAGGACCAATACAATGAGCAGTTCTTC
CASSNLREDQYNEQFF
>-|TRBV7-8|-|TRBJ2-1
TGTGCCAGCAGCCCCCAAGGGCACGGGGACTCCTACAATGAGCAGTTCTTC
CASSPQGHGDSYNEQFF
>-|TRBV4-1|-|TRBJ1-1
TGCGCCAGCAGCCAGTTGTTCCAGAACACTGAAGCTTTCTTT
CASSQLFQNTEAFF
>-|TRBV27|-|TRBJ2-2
TGTGCCAGCAGAGTATCACCCGCGAGACAGAACACCGGGGAGCTGTTTTTT
CASRVSPARQNTGELFF
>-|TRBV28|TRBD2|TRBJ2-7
TGTGCCAGCAGTTGGGGGGGATCCTACGAGCAGTACTTC
CASSWGGSYEQYF
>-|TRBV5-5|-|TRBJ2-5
TGTGCCAGCAGCTTGTCGACTGGCGCGGAGACCCAGTACTTC
CASSLSTGAETQYF
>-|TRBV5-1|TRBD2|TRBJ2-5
TGCGCCAGCAGCTTAGGGCTAGCGGGGGGTCCAGAGACCCAGTACTTC
CASSLGLAGGPETQYF
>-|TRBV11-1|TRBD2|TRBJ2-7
TGTGCCAGCAGCCGCGGACTAGCGGGTACCGTCTTC
CASSRGLAGTVF
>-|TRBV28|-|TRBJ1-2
TGTGCCAGCAGTCCCCAGGCAGGGAAGGGTCACACCTTC
CASSPQAGKGHTF
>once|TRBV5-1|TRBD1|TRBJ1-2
TGCGCCAGCAGCTTGGCCTGGGACAGGGGATATGGCTACACCTTC
CASSLAWDRGYGYTF
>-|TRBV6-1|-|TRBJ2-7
TGTGCCATCCAGGGGGGAAAGGCCGTATACGAGCAGTACTTC
CAIQGGKAVYEQYF
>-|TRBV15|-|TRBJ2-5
TGTGCCACCTCGAGCTCCCTTCAAGAGACCCAGTACTTC
CATSSSLQETQYF
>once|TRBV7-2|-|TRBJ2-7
TGTGCCAGCAGCCTTAGTAGCCAGGGAGGTTCCGAGCAGTACTTC
CASSLSSQGGSEQYF
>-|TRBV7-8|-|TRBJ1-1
TGTGCCAGCAGCTTAGCTCACAGCTCTGAAGCTTTCTTT
CASSLAHSSEAFF
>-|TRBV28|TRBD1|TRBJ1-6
TGTGCCAGCAGGGACAGGGGAAGGTCGTTGACACCCCTCCACTTT
CASRDRGRSLTPLHF
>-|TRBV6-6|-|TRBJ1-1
TGTGCCAGCAGTTATGATCCGGAGAGGACTGAAGCTTTCTTT
CASSYDPERTEAFF
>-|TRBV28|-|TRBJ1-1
TGTGCCAGCAGTTTGCGGGGGAACACTGAAGCTTTCTTT
CASSLRGNTEAFF
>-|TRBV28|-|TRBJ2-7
TGTGCCAGCAGTGGGTACAGGGTGGGTTACGAGCAGTACTTC
CASSGYRVGYEQYF
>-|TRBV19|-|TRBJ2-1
TGTGCCAGTAGTACCCCGGGGGAGGTTCCCTACAATGAGCAGTTCTTC
CASSTPGEVPYNEQFF
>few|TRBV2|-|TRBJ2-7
TGTGCCAGCAGTCCCCAGGTATACGAGCAGTACTTC
CASSPQVYEQYF
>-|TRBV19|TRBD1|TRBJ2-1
TGTGCCAGTAGTTGGGGGACAGGGTACAATGAGCAGTTCTTC
CASSWGTGYNEQFF
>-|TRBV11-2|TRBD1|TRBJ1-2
TGTGCCAGCAGCTCCCGACAGGGTTTGGGCACCTTC
CASSSRQGLGTF
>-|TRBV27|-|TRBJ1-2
TGTGCCAGCAGTTTATTGGCAGGGGACTATGGCTACACCTTC
CASSLLAGDYGYTF
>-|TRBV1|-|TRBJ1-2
TGCACCAGCCCTGGGACAGTTAACTATGGCTACACCTTC
CTSPGTVNYGYTF